The 29 T cell receptor beta chains reported below all come from one sample, sequenced in a study of TIL therapy for anti-PD-1-resistant metastatic lung cancer. The libraries were made with immunoSEQ v3. Clones were read by immunoSEQ multiplex PCR, and TCRdb kept only the in-frame ones, dropping some. The sample includes about 36,000 clones, around 67% of them seen just once. Time point described: pre-treatment sample, taken before nivolumab and TIL therapy. This specimen consisted of blood, obtained at baseline. These TCRs come from a person between 25 and 79 years old with non-small cell lung cancer.

The J gene is TRBJ2-5, the V gene TRBV2; the D is unclear. V shed 7 bases and J shed 9 bases, with 12 bases lying between them. The germline gives CDR1 SNHLY, CDR2 FYNNEI. CDR3 length: 11 residues. CDR3 bases: TGTGCCAGCAATAGAGATTCAGCCCAGTACTTC. Its protein product is CASNRDSAQYF.

J is TRBJ2-2 and V is TRBV15; tentative D call: TRBD1 (5 bases). Trimming left V 0 bases short and J 7 bases short, with 12 bases between. Germline lookup yields CDR1 LNHNV and CDR2 YYDKDF (reference sequence). The CDR3 runs to 15 residues. The CDR3 here is CATSRDRALSGELFF. The CDR3 DNA sequence: TGTGCCACCAGCAGAGACAGGGCCTTGAGCGGGGAGCTGTTTTTT.

The genes are TRBV5-4 and TRBJ1-4, with D possibly being TRBD1 (5 bases). The CDR3 has 13 residues. The germline CDR1 and CDR2 sequences are SGHNT and YYREEE (reference sequence). V dropped 4 bases and J dropped 7 bases, with 11 bases sitting between them. CDR3 sequence reads: CASSGGTGEKLFF. DNA for the CDR3: TGTGCCAGCAGCGGGGGGACTGGTGAAAAACTGTTTTTT.

The CDR3 loop is CASSNRTGVPFLTGYTF. The CDR3 DNA is TGTGCCAGTAGTAACCGGACAGGGGTCCCATTCTTGACTGGCTACACCTTC. V is TRBV19 and J is TRBJ1-2; the match to TRBD1 covers 9 bases. The CDR3 covers 17 residues. Trimming at V came to 4 bases and at J to 7 bases, leaving 16 bases not matched to a gene. The germline gives CDR1 LNHDA, CDR2 SQIVND (reference sequence).

In DNA, the CDR3 is TGTGCCAGCAGTTACCTTTCGGGAGGCTACCGTGGCTACACCTTC. Its translation is CASSYLSGGYRGYTF. The chain couples TRBV6-5 to TRBJ1-2; no definite D call. In germline, CDR1 is MNHEY, CDR2 SVGAGI. The CDR3 length is 15 residues. Trimming shortened V by 2 bases and J by 7 bases, and 17 bases separated the two germline ends.

The chain links TRBV6-1 to TRBJ2-7; D is perhaps TRBD2 (5 bases). The V end was cut by 3 bases, the J end by 1 base, with 28 bases between. Germline loops: CDR1 MNHNS, CDR2 SASEGT. There are 20 residues in the CDR3. In DNA form, the CDR3 reads TGTGCCAGCAGTGAGGGAAATCCTCAAAGGCAGGCCGGGGTTTCCTACGAGCAGTACTTC. It translates to CASSEGNPQRQAGVSYEQYF.

This clone was seen only a few times. This rearrangement joins TRBV5-1 to TRBJ1-6; D may be TRBD1 (5 bases). With 4 bases removed from V and 4 bases from J, the gap between germline ends came to 12 bases. Germline lookup yields CDR1 SGHRS and CDR2 YFSETQ. This CDR3 comprises 15 residues. CDR3 protein: CASSPGTEYNSPLHF. The DNA for the CDR3 is TGCGCCAGCAGCCCCGGGACGGAGTATAATTCACCCCTCCACTTT. The full variable domain, its missing parts supplied by reference TRBV5-1 and TRBJ1-6, is KAGVTQTPRYLIKTRGQQVTLSCSPISGHRSVSWYQQTPGQGLQFLFEYFSETQRNKGNFPGRFSGRQFSNSRSEMNVSTLELGDSALYLCASSPGTEYNSPLHFGNGTRLTVT.

V usage is TRBV7-2 and J usage is TRBJ1-4, with a possible D match to TRBD1 (5 bases). The CDR3 spans 14 residues. Germline V gene lookup returns CDR1 SGHTA and CDR2 FQGNSA. V was trimmed by 5 bases and J by 6 bases, leaving 13 bases between them. In nucleotides, the CDR3 is TGTGCCAGCAGCCTAGACCAGGGAGATGAAAAACTGTTTTTT. It is translated as CASSLDQGDEKLFF.

This sequence joins TRBV7-9 and TRBJ2-3; D might be TRBD2 (6 bases). Looked up from germline, CDR1 is SEHNR and CDR2 is FQNEAQ (reference sequence). The CDR3 has 17 amino acids. Trimming stripped 3 bases from V and 4 bases from J, with 20 bases between. CDR3 DNA sequence: TGTGCCAGCAGCTTTTTCGAGCGCGGGGTCTATTCAGATACGCAGTATTTT. Translating gives CASSFFERGVYSDTQYF.

The chain recombines TRBV4-3 with TRBJ1-5; D uncertain. Germline-derived CDR1 and CDR2 are LGHNA and YSLEER. There are 14 residues in the CDR3. V was pared by 0 bases and J by 2 bases, with 5 bases between. CDR3 protein: CASSQDPGNQPQHF. CDR3 nucleotides: TGCGCCAGCAGCCAAGATCCTGGCAATCAGCCCCAGCATTTT.

The V call is TRBV6-5, the J call TRBJ1-4; D uncertain. Germline CDR1 is MNHEY and CDR2 is SVGAGI. The CDR3 length is 14 residues. The ends were cut back, 6 bases at V and 4 bases at J, with 12 bases in the middle. This CDR3 reads CASSLGLINEKLFF. The CDR3 DNA sequence: TGTGCCAGCAGCCTCGGTCTGATTAATGAAAAACTGTTTTTT.

The chain carries TRBV7-9 and TRBJ2-7, with D unresolved. Trimming removed 5 bases from V and 0 bases from J, with 8 bases in between. This CDR3 has 13 residues. Germline CDR1 and CDR2: SEHNR and FQNEAQ (reference sequence). The chain's CDR3 is CASSPFGSYEQYF. The CDR3 DNA reads TGTGCCAGCAGCCCCTTCGGCTCCTACGAGCAGTACTTC.

This clone was picked up a small number of times. This sequence joins TRBV7-9 and TRBJ1-6; D uncertain. Germline V CDR1 and CDR2: SEHNR, FQNEAQ (reference sequence). Trimming stripped 5 bases from V and 10 bases from J, with 15 bases between. CDR3 length: 14 amino acids. CDR3 sequence: CASSPQVARSPLHF. CDR3 nucleotides: TGTGCCAGCAGCCCTCAGGTTGCTCGGTCACCCCTCCACTTT.

This clone was recorded only once. The junction shows a germline mismatch at one end, possibly a read error. The chain links TRBV6-6 to TRBJ2-1; 10 nucleotides line up with TRBD2. Germline CDR1 is MNHNY and CDR2 is SVGAGI (reference sequence). This CDR3 contains 15 residues. The CDR3 region is CASRSSGGANNGQFF. The CDR3, as DNA: TGTGCCAGCAGGTCCAGCGGGGGGGCGAACAATGGGCAGTTCTTC.

The chain has TRBV30 and TRBJ1-2, with 7 bases fitting TRBD1. Germline values: CDR1 GTSNPN, CDR2 SVGIG (reference sequence). V trimming: 0 bases; J trimming: 7 bases; junction bases outside the gene matches: 5. This CDR3 has 13 residues. The CDR3 DNA is TGTGCCTGGAGTGTAGCCAGGGGGTTTGGCTACACCTTC. It specifies CAWSVARGFGYTF.

The chain combines TRBV6-6 with TRBJ2-7; 7 bases line up with TRBD1. Germline loops: CDR1 MNHNY, CDR2 SVGAGI (reference sequence). V lost 0 bases, J lost 2 bases, and 1 base stayed unmatched. The CDR3 runs to 14 residues. The CDR3 protein is CASSYSGQTYEQYF. The CDR3 nucleotides read TGTGCCAGCAGTTACTCGGGACAGACCTACGAGCAGTACTTC.

This sequence joins TRBV30 and TRBJ1-1, with D perhaps matching TRBD1 (5 bases). Germline loops: CDR1 GTSNPN, CDR2 SVGIG (reference sequence). V was cut by 5 bases and J by 1 base, with 11 bases left in between. The CDR3 length is 13 residues. The CDR3 nucleotides are TGTGCCTGGGTGGGACTGCCGAACACTGAAGCTTTCTTT. The encoded protein is CAWVGLPNTEAFF.

This sequence joins TRBV11-2 and TRBJ2-5; either TRBD1 or TRBD2 may fit D (5 bases each). CDR1 is SGHAT, CDR2 FQNNGV, per germline. The CDR3 totals 17 residues. Trimming left V 4 bases short and J 1 base short, with 19 bases between. The CDR3 region has the DNA TGTGCCAGCAGCTCCGTAGTAACCGGGACCCTCCAAGAGACCCAGTACTTC. This codes for CASSSVVTGTLQETQYF.

The chain uses TRBV27 and TRBJ2-1; D remains ambiguous. The CDR3 runs 13 residues. Germline-derived CDR1 and CDR2 are MNHEY and SMNVEV (reference sequence). V lost 6 bases and J lost 3, with 9 bases in between. DNA of the CDR3: TGTGCCAGCAGGACGAACCGCTACAATGAGCAGTTCTTC. The encoded protein is CASRTNRYNEQFF.

The chain combines TRBV27 with TRBJ2-7, with unresolved D. The CDR3 spans 15 residues. Looked up from germline, CDR1 is MNHEY and CDR2 is SMNVEV (reference sequence). Deletions cut 2 bases from V and 5 bases from J, with 16 bases between. DNA for the CDR3: TGTGCCAGCAGTTTAAAGGGCAGGCCCAGCGACGAGCAGTACTTC. It encodes CASSLKGRPSDEQYF.

This chain uses TRBV19 with TRBJ1-5; D call uncertain. V was shortened by 5 bases and J by 7 bases, with 9 bases between the two germline ends. Per the germline V gene, CDR1 is LNHDA and CDR2 is SQIVND (reference sequence). The CDR3 sequence is 12 residues long. The chain's CDR3 is CASSQQYQPQHF. The CDR3 DNA reads as TGTGCCAGTAGTCAGCAGTACCAGCCCCAGCATTTT. Combining the CDR3 with reference TRBV19 and TRBJ1-5 gives the whole variable domain DGGITQSPKYLFRKEGQNVTLSCEQNLNHDAMYWYRQDPGQGLRLIYYSQIVNDFQKGDIAEGYSVSREKKESFPLTVTSAQKNPTAFYLCASSQQYQPQHFGDGTRLSIL.

The chain couples TRBV6-5 to TRBJ1-1, with D hard to call. The CDR3 spans 12 residues. V was clipped by 0 bases and J by 7 bases, with 6 bases between them. Looked up from germline, CDR1 is MNHEY and CDR2 is SVGAGI. CDR3 in amino acids: CASSYSEGEAFF. CDR3 DNA sequence: TGTGCCAGCAGTTACTCGGAAGGTGAAGCTTTCTTT.

The gene calls are TRBV7-2 and TRBJ2-7, with D perhaps assigned TRBD1 or TRBD2 (5 bases each). V dropped 1 base and J dropped 3 bases, with 10 bases sitting between them. Per germline, CDR1 SGHTA and CDR2 FQGNSA. The CDR3 spans 14 residues. CDR3 sequence: CASSLGGDLYEQYF. The DNA for the CDR3 is TGTGCCAGCAGCTTAGGAGGGGACCTCTACGAGCAGTACTTC.

This chain uses TRBV7-9 with TRBJ2-7; D not resolved. This CDR3 region has 14 residues. V lost 4 bases and J lost 0, with 10 bases in between. Per germline, CDR1 SEHNR and CDR2 FQNEAQ (reference sequence). DNA of the CDR3: TGTGCCAGCAGCTCGGACCGAAACTCCTACGAGCAGTACTTC. It yields the protein CASSSDRNSYEQYF.

The chain joins TRBV19 to TRBJ2-7, with TRBD2 identical over 8 bases. The J segment lost 2 bases and the V segment lost 5 bases, leaving 8 bases of the junction unmatched. The CDR3 sequence is 15 residues long. Germline CDR1 is LNHDA and CDR2 is SQIVND (reference sequence). The CDR3 DNA follows: TGTGCCAGTAGTTTCTCACTAGCGGCCACCTACGAGCAGTACTTC. Its protein is CASSFSLAATYEQYF.

The rearrangement uses TRBV4-3 and TRBJ2-7; TRBD2 matches 13 bases. In germline, CDR1 is LGHNA, CDR2 YSLEER. The CDR3 totals 18 residues. The V and J ends lost 1 base and 0 bases, in that order; junction bases with no gene match: 6. CDR3 sequence: CASSQGTSGSLSSYEQYF. The CDR3 nucleotides are TGCGCCAGCAGCCAAGGGACTAGCGGGAGCCTTAGCTCCTACGAGCAGTACTTC.

This clone was seen more than once but under ten times. The chain couples TRBV27 to TRBJ2-2; D gene uncertain. This CDR3 is 14 amino acids long. Trimming pared 6 bases from V and 7 bases from J, leaving 15 bases between. Germline loops: CDR1 MNHEY, CDR2 SMNVEV (reference sequence). The CDR3 is CASSLHSPLGELFF. CDR3 sequence (DNA): TGTGCCAGCAGCCTACATTCCCCTCTCGGGGAGCTGTTTTTT.

The chain couples TRBV7-2 to TRBJ1-5; perhaps TRBD1 as D (6 bases). V was shortened by 4 bases and J by 1 base, with 8 bases between the two germline ends. Germline CDR1 and CDR2: SGHTA and FQGNSA. This CDR3 is 14 amino acids long. Here the CDR3 reads CASSSDSSNQPQHF. The CDR3 DNA follows: TGTGCCAGCAGCTCGGACAGCAGCAATCAGCCCCAGCATTTT.

The rearrangement uses TRBV7-2 and TRBJ1-5; D not certain. With 3 bases removed from V and 3 bases from J, the gap between germline ends came to 12 bases. This CDR3 has 15 residues. Germline CDR1 reads SGHTA; CDR2 reads FQGNSA. CDR3: CASSLVATNNQPQHF. CDR3 sequence (DNA): TGTGCCAGCAGCTTGGTTGCGACGAACAATCAGCCCCAGCATTTT.